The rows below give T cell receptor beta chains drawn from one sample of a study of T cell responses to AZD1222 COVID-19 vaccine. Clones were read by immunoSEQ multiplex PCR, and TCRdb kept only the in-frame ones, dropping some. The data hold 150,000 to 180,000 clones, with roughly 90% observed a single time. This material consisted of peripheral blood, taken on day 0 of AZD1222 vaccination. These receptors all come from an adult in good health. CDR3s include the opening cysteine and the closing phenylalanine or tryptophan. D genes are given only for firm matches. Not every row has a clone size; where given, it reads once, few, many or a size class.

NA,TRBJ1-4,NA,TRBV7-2,CASSLGPGFGEKLFF,TGTGCCAGCAGCTTAGGGCCCGGGTTTGGTGAAAAACTGTTTTTT
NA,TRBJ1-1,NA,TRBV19,CASSIVTGVTEAFF,TGTGCCAGTAGTATAGTCACGGGGGTCACTGAAGCTTTCTTT
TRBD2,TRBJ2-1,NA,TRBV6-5,CASQARMGGVGEQFF,TGTGCCAGCCAGGCGAGAATGGGAGGGGTTGGTGAGCAGTTCTTC
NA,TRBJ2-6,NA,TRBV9,CASSVLGSGANVLTF,TGTGCCAGCAGCGTACTAGGGTCTGGGGCCAACGTCCTGACTTTC
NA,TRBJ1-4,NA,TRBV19,CASCKRGRLNEKLFF,TGTGCCAGCTGTAAGAGGGGCAGATTAAATGAAAAACTGTTTTTT
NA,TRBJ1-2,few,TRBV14,CASSQLLRDNYGYTF,TGTGCCAGCAGCCAATTGTTGAGGGACAACTATGGCTACACCTTC
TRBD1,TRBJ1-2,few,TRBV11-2,CASSLSTGGSYGYTF,TGTGCCAGCAGCTTATCTACAGGGGGCTCCTATGGCTACACCTTC
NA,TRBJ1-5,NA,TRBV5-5,CASAPSVSPDQPQHF,TGTGCCAGCGCTCCGAGTGTCAGCCCTGATCAGCCCCAGCATTTT
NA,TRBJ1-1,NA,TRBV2,CASSGRANTEAFF,TGTGCCAGCAGTGGTAGGGCGAACACTGAAGCTTTCTTT
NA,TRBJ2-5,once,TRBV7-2,CASTPHGPQETQYF,TGTGCCAGCACCCCGCACGGACCCCAAGAGACCCAGTACTTC
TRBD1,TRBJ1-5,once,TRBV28,CASSSGGAGQPQHF,TGTGCCAGCAGTTCAGGGGGCGCCGGGCAGCCCCAGCATTTT
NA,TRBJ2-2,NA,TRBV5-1,CASGVANTGELFF,TGCGCCAGCGGGGTGGCGAACACCGGGGAGCTGTTTTTT
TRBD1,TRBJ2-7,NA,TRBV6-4,CASSDLDRASYEQYF,TGTGCCAGCAGTGACCTTGACAGGGCAAGCTACGAGCAGTACTTC
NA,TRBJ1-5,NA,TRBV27,CASSPRVTSNQPQHF,TGTGCCAGCAGCCCCAGGGTGACGAGTAATCAGCCCCAGCATTTT
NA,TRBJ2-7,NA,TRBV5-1,CASSLDPGRGEQYF,TGCGCCAGCAGCTTGGATCCGGGGCGTGGTGAGCAGTACTTC
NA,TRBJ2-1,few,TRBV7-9,CASYKGGSSRLEQFF,TGTGCCTCGTACAAGGGCGGATCCTCCCGACTGGAGCAGTTCTTC
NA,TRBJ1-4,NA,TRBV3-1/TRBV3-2,CASSQRRGGVEKLFF,TGTGCCAGCAGCCAACGAAGGGGGGGCGTTGAAAAACTGTTTTTT
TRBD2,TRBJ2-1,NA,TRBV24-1,CATSDFKTSGRANEQFF,TGTGCCACCAGTGACTTTAAGACTAGCGGGAGGGCCAATGAGCAGTTCTTC
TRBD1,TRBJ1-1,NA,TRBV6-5,CASSLGTGRTEAFF,TGTGCCAGCAGCCTCGGGACAGGGCGGACTGAAGCTTTCTTT
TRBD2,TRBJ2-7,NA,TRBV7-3,CASGPGTSSYEQYF,TGTGCCAGCGGTCCCGGGACTAGCTCCTACGAGCAGTACTTC
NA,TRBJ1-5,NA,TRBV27,CASSSYNQPQHF,TGTGCCAGCAGTTCCTACAATCAGCCCCAGCATTTT
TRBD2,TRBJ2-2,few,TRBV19,CASGTSGGYGELFF,TGTGCCAGTGGGACTAGCGGGGGCTACGGGGAGCTGTTTTTT
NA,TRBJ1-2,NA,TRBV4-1,CASSHVQGLANYGYTF,TGCGCCAGCAGCCATGTCCAGGGGTTGGCTAACTATGGCTACACCTTC
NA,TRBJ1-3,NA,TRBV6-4,CASPSDSGNTIYF,TGTGCCAGCCCGTCCGACTCTGGAAACACCATATATTTT
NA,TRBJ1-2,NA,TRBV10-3,CAISESEDGYTF,TGTGCCATCAGTGAGTCGGAGGATGGCTACACCTTC
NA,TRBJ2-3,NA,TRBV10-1,CASSEGRYTDTQYF,TGCGCCAGCAGTGAGGGCCGATACACAGATACGCAGTATTTT
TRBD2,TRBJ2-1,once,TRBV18,CASSPPRSGGGYNEQFF,TGTGCCAGCTCACCCCCCAGGAGCGGGGGGGGATACAATGAGCAGTTCTTC
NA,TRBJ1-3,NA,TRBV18,CASSPPPGSGNTIYF,TGTGCCAGCTCACCACCCCCAGGCTCTGGAAACACCATATATTTT
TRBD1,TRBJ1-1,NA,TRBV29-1,CSGAQGLENTEAFF,TGCAGCGGGGCACAGGGGCTTGAAAACACTGAAGCTTTCTTT
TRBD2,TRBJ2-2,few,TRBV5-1,CASSWRAGHLNTGELFF,TGCGCCAGCAGCTGGAGAGCGGGGCACCTTAACACCGGGGAGCTGTTTTTT
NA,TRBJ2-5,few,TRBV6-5,CASSNQETQYF,TGTGCCAGCAGTAACCAAGAGACCCAGTACTTC
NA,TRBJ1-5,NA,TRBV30,CAWSRVAVNQPQHF,TGTGCCTGGAGTAGAGTGGCAGTCAATCAGCCCCAGCATTTT
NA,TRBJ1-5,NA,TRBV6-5,CASRGGQPQHF,TGTGCCAGCAGAGGGGGACAGCCCCAGCATTTT
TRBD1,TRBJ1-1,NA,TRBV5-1,CASSLQGAVKTEAFF,TGCGCCAGCAGCTTGCAGGGGGCTGTGAAGACTGAAGCTTTCTTT
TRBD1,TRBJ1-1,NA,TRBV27,CASRGTAYTEAFF,TGTGCCAGCAGGGGGACAGCCTACACTGAAGCTTTCTTT
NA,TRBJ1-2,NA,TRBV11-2,CASSPYQYHGYTF,TGTGCCAGCAGCCCTTACCAGTATCATGGCTACACCTTC
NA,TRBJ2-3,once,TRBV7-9,CASSSSTPDTQYF,TGTGCCAGCAGCTCCAGTACCCCAGATACGCAGTATTTT
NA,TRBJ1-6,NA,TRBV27,CASSFGVNSPLHF,TGTGCCAGCAGTTTCGGGGTTAATTCACCCCTCCACTTT
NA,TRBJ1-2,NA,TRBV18,CASSPLKRDYGYTF,TGTGCCAGCTCACCTTTGAAGCGGGACTATGGCTACACCTTC
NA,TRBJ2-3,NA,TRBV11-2,CASSLDLRVWGPGTDTQYF,TGTGCCAGCAGCTTAGATCTAAGGGTCTGGGGCCCCGGCACAGATACGCAGTATTTT
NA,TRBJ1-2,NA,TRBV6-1,CASSELGAASLHPRGYTF,TGTGCCAGCAGTGAATTAGGGGCGGCGTCGCTCCACCCGCGGGGCTACACCTTC
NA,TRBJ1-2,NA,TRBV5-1,CASSLSGPTYGYTF,TGCGCCAGCAGCTTGTCGGGGCCCACCTATGGCTACACCTTC